The 24 T cell receptor beta chains below were found in one sample sequenced in a study of cytomegalovirus exposure and HLA in healthy donors. The PCR used 60 Vbeta and 13 Jbeta primers. Profiling relied on immunoSEQ multiplex PCR, and the TCRdb table lists in-frame clones only, not all of them. This sample carries 140,000 to 150,000 clones, roughly 80% of them seen once, and the ten largest clones take more than 2%. The specimen was PBMCs. All receptors derive from a boy younger than 10 in good health and CMV-seronegative.

The genes are TRBV7-2 and TRBJ2-2, with 8 bases aligning to TRBD1. Per the germline V gene, CDR1 is SGHTA and CDR2 is FQGNSA. This CDR3 has 16 amino acids. The V and J ends lost 2 bases and 2 bases, in that order; junction bases with no gene match: 4. CDR3 coding DNA: TGTGCCAGCAGCTTAAGCAGGGGGCGCAACACCGGGGAGCTGTTTTTT. Protein product: CASSLSRGRNTGELFF.

The chain employs TRBV9 and TRBJ2-2; the D is unclear. V dropped 4 bases and J dropped 5 bases, with 6 bases sitting between them. Germline CDR1 is SGDLS and CDR2 is YYNGEE. The CDR3 contains 12 residues. The CDR3 loop is CASSTSTGELFF. The CDR3 nucleotides read TGTGCCAGCAGCACGAGTACCGGGGAGCTGTTTTTT.

The rearrangement links TRBV7-6 to TRBJ2-3; TRBD2 matches 10 bases. The V and J ends lost 4 bases and 3 bases, in that order; junction bases with no gene match: 7. The CDR3 loop spans 16 amino acids. Germline V gives CDR1 SGHVS, CDR2 FNYEAQ. Here the CDR3 DNA reads TGTGCCAGCAGCTCCCTTACTAGCGGGATGACAGATACGCAGTATTTT. Its translation is CASSSLTSGMTDTQYF.

The genes are TRBV5-1 and TRBJ2-2; TRBD1 matches 9 bases. With 3 bases clipped from V and 1 base from J, the junction kept 1 base outside the gene matches. CDR3 length: 15 amino acids. The germline gives CDR1 SGHRS, CDR2 YFSETQ. The CDR3 DNA reads TGCGCCAGCAGCTCGACAGGGGGGAACACCGGGGAGCTGTTTTTT. Protein sequence: CASSSTGGNTGELFF.

This chain links TRBV14 with TRBJ2-1; 7 nucleotides agree with TRBD2. Losses at the gene ends were 0 bases for V and 2 bases for J; bases not matched to a gene: 4. This CDR3 contains 16 residues. Looked up from germline, CDR1 is SGHDN and CDR2 is FVKESK. The CDR3 nucleotides are TGTGCCAGCAGCCAAGACGGCGGGGGTCCCTACAATGAGCAGTTCTTC. Its translation: CASSQDGGGPYNEQFF. Variable domain in full (rest from reference TRBV14 and TRBJ2-1): EAGVTQFPSHSVIEKGQTVTLRCDPISGHDNLYWYRRVMGKEIKFLLHFVKESKQDESGMPNNRFLAERTGGTYSTLKVQPAELEDSGVYFCASSQDGGGPYNEQFFGPGTRLTVL.

The rearrangement joins TRBV2 to TRBJ2-2, with D tentatively TRBD1 (5 bases). V was pared by 6 bases and J by 5 bases, with 13 bases between. From germline, CDR1 is SNHLY and CDR2 FYNNEI. The CDR3 is made up of 14 amino acids. This CDR3 is CASSRQRTTGELFF. The CDR3 bases are TGTGCCAGCAGCCGACAGAGGACGACCGGGGAGCTGTTTTTT.

The rearrangement links TRBV4-1 to TRBJ2-7, with 7 bases identical to TRBD1. With V trimmed by 0 bases and J by 3 bases, 11 bases remained unmatched. This CDR3 has 17 amino acids. Germline V gene sequence: CDR1 MGHRA, CDR2 YSYEKL. The CDR3 nucleotides are TGCGCCAGCAGCCAAGATTTCTCGTTGGCAGGGGGCTACGAGCAGTACTTC. Protein sequence: CASSQDFSLAGGYEQYF.

The chain uses TRBV7-3 and TRBJ2-1, with 9 bases fitting TRBD2. The V gene end was trimmed by 5 bases and the J gene end by 4 bases; junction bases not matched to a gene: 6. The CDR3 runs 15 residues. Germline lookup yields CDR1 SGHTA and CDR2 FQGTGA. The CDR3 DNA reads as TGTGCCAGCAGCCGTGGGACTAGCTCATACAATGAGCAGTTCTTC. It translates to CASSRGTSSYNEQFF. Full variable domain (missing parts from reference TRBV7-3 and TRBJ2-1): GAGVSQTPSNKVTEKGKYVELRCDPISGHTALYWYRQSLGQGPEFLIYFQGTGAADDSGLPNDRFFAVRPEGSVSTLKIQRTERGDSAVYLCASSRGTSSYNEQFFGPGTRLTVL.

Concerning this clone: The junction differs from germline at one of its ends, possibly a read error. The V and J genes are TRBV18 and TRBJ2-5, with 11 positions matching TRBD1. CDR3 length equals 15 residues. CDR1 is KGHSH and CDR2 is LQKENI in the germline V gene. The CDR3 DNA reads TGTGCCAGCTCACCACCGGACAGGGGGCAAGGGACCCAGTACTTC. Its translation is CASSPPDRGQGTQYF.

The V gene is TRBV6-6, the J gene TRBJ2-7; D remains ambiguous. CDR3 length: 12 residues. Germline V CDR1 and CDR2: MNHNY, SVGAGI (reference sequence). V lost 5 bases and J 4 bases, leaving 9 bases between the germline ends. The CDR3 sequence: CASSPTSYEQYF. CDR3 DNA: TGTGCCAGCAGTCCCACTTCATACGAGCAGTACTTC.

This clone was recorded a few times. The CDR3 sequence is CASSYSTTGAYEKLFF. The CDR3 nucleotides are TGTGCCAGCAGTTACTCAACTACAGGGGCTTATGAAAAACTGTTTTTT. The J gene is TRBJ1-4, the V gene TRBV6-5; 7 bases agree with TRBD1. The CDR3 length is 16 residues. The V gene's germline CDR1 is MNHEY and CDR2 SVGAGI. Trimming at V came to 0 bases and at J to 6 bases, leaving 7 bases not matched to a gene.

The rearrangement joins TRBV28 to TRBJ2-3, with no clear D. The CDR3 has 12 amino acids. V lost 3 bases, J lost 3 bases, and 4 bases lay in between. Per germline, CDR1 MDHEN and CDR2 SYDVKM. The CDR3 loop reads CASSLRTDTQYF. The CDR3 region has the DNA TGTGCCAGCAGTTTGCGAACAGATACGCAGTATTTT. The full variable domain, in which reference TRBV28 and TRBJ2-3 provide the parts outside the CDR3, is DVKVTQSSRYLVKRTGEKVFLECVQDMDHENMFWYRQDPGLGLRLIYFSYDVKMKEKGDIPEGYSVSREKKERFSLILESASTNQTSMYLCASSLRTDTQYFGPGTRLTVL.

The chain is built from TRBV25-1 and TRBJ2-7; possible D gene TRBD1, 5 bases. V lost 1 base and J 5 bases, leaving 12 bases between the germline ends. Germline CDR1 reads MGHDK; CDR2 reads SYGVNS. The CDR3 has 14 residues. This chain's CDR3 is CASSEFGSRDEQYF. The CDR3 bases are TGTGCCAGCAGTGAATTTGGTAGCAGGGACGAGCAGTACTTC.

The rearrangement links TRBV19 to TRBJ1-3; possible D gene TRBD1, 5 bases. CDR1 and CDR2 from the germline V gene are LNHDA and SQIVND (reference sequence). CDR3 length equals 14 residues. V was trimmed by 6 bases and J by 0 bases, leaving 9 bases between them. The CDR3 sequence is CASRDGHSGNTIYF. In nucleotides, the CDR3 is TGTGCCAGTAGGGACGGACACTCTGGAAACACCATATATTTT. The full variable domain, its missing parts supplied by reference TRBV19 and TRBJ1-3, is DGGITQSPKYLFRKEGQNVTLSCEQNLNHDAMYWYRQDPGQGLRLIYYSQIVNDFQKGDIAEGYSVSREKKESFPLTVTSAQKNPTAFYLCASRDGHSGNTIYFGEGSWLTVV.

The CDR3: CASSLEGLGSGSYEQYF. The CDR3 DNA sequence: TGTGCCAGCAGCTTAGAGGGACTAGGCTCGGGGTCCTACGAGCAGTACTTC. The chain recombines TRBV13 with TRBJ2-7; 8 bases are a match to TRBD2. CDR3 length equals 17 residues. CDR1 is PRHDT, CDR2 FYEKMQ, per germline (reference sequence). V lost 1 base and J lost 1; bases outside the gene matches: 9.

The V and J genes are TRBV10-3 and TRBJ1-5; D not resolved. V was shortened by 4 bases and J by 2 bases, with 9 bases between the two germline ends. CDR1 and CDR2 (germline): ENHRY, SYGVKD. The CDR3 runs 14 residues. DNA for the CDR3: TGTGCCATCAGTGCAACAGTGGGCAATCAGCCCCAGCATTTT. It yields the protein CAISATVGNQPQHF.

V is TRBV6-6 and J is TRBJ1-1; no clear D gene. The CDR3 has 14 amino acids. V was shortened by 2 bases and J by 1 base, with 8 bases between the two germline ends. Looked up from germline, CDR1 is MNHNY and CDR2 is SVGAGI (reference sequence). The CDR3 is CASSYGRGNTEAFF. In nucleotides, the CDR3 is TGTGCCAGCAGTTACGGGAGAGGGAACACTGAAGCTTTCTTT.

V usage is TRBV10-3 and J usage is TRBJ2-7; the match to TRBD1 covers 7 bases. This CDR3 has 14 amino acids. Trimming at V came to 8 bases and at J to 3 bases, leaving 10 bases not matched to a gene. Germline V gene sequence: CDR1 ENHRY, CDR2 SYGVKD. In DNA form, the CDR3 reads TGTGCCATCGGGGACAGACTCGATTTCTACGAGCAGTACTTC. Amino acids: CAIGDRLDFYEQYF.

This chain connects TRBV19 to TRBJ1-6; D gene ambiguous. The V and J ends lost 7 bases and 7 bases respectively, with 14 bases between them. Per the germline V gene, CDR1 is LNHDA and CDR2 is SQIVND (reference sequence). There are 14 residues in the CDR3. CDR3 coding DNA: TGTGCCAGTAAGCCCCCAGTGGGCAATTCACCCCTCCACTTT. Amino acids: CASKPPVGNSPLHF.

The chain has TRBV11-2 and TRBJ1-4; tentative D call: TRBD1 (5 bases). CDR3 length: 14 residues. The germline V and J ends were trimmed by 5 bases and 5 bases, with 12 bases remaining between them. CDR1 and CDR2 (germline): SGHAT, FQNNGV. In DNA, the CDR3 is TGTGCCAGCAGCCTCGGGGGTTTAAATGAAAAACTGTTTTTT. This codes for CASSLGGLNEKLFF.

The chain employs TRBV9 and TRBJ1-2; D uncertain. V was trimmed by 6 bases and J by 4 bases, leaving 19 bases between them. Germline values: CDR1 SGDLS, CDR2 YYNGEE. The CDR3 covers 15 residues. The CDR3 spells CASTPFRSEFYGYTF. In DNA, the CDR3 is TGTGCCAGCACCCCCTTCCGCAGCGAGTTCTATGGCTACACCTTC.

The chain joins TRBV13 to TRBJ1-2; possible D gene TRBD1, 6 bases. Trimming shortened V by 5 bases and J by 3 bases, and 16 bases separated the two germline ends. Germline V gene data show CDR1 as PRHDT and CDR2 as FYEKMQ (reference sequence). The CDR3 is made up of 15 amino acids. This CDR3 reads CASSPTGHRDYGYTF. CDR3 DNA: TGTGCCAGCAGCCCAACAGGACACAGGGACTATGGCTACACCTTC.

V gene TRBV7-9 combines with J gene TRBJ2-1; 7 nucleotides agree with TRBD1. The germline V gene encodes CDR1 SEHNR and CDR2 FQNEAQ (reference sequence). The CDR3 length is 15 residues. The V segment lost 5 bases and the J segment 8 bases; nucleotides outside the gene matches: 12. Here the CDR3 DNA reads TGTGCCAGCAGCCCGCCCGGGACAGTAGTCCATGAGCAGTTCTTC. It yields the protein CASSPPGTVVHEQFF. Full variable domain (rest looked up from reference TRBV7-9 and TRBJ2-1): DTGVSQNPRHKITKRGQNVTFRCDPISEHNRLYWYRQTLGQGPEFLTYFQNEAQLEKSRLLSDRFSAERPKGSFSTLEIQRTEQGDSAMYLCASSPPGTVVHEQFFGPGTRLTVL.

This clone is a singleton in its sample. This chain joins TRBV9 and TRBJ2-3, with D possibly matching TRBD1 (6 bases). Trimming left V 2 bases short and J 2 bases short, with 15 bases between. Germline values: CDR1 SGDLS, CDR2 YYNGEE. CDR3 length equals 16 residues. The CDR3 here is CASSVTGQLHTDTQYF. CDR3 nucleotide sequence: TGTGCCAGCAGCGTCACCGGACAGCTACACACAGATACGCAGTATTTT.